The present TCR beta chain was sequenced within a study of beta chain features in type 1 diabetes. Study results and limitations: A pattern of fewer insertions and more deletions at VDJ junctions was seen in type 1 diabetes patients.

Germline CDR1 MNHEY, CDR2 SVGAGI. V lost 6 bases, J lost 1 base, and 11 bases lay in between. CDR3 length: 14 amino acids. The whole isolated RNA underwent reverse transcription, so sequencing captured expressed TCRB transcripts. TCRdb's copy holds only in-frame clones and misses some; the assay was immunoSEQ multiplex PCR. The data contain around 280,000 clones, 7.5% to 9.5% of them singletons. CD4+ naive, central memory, regulatory and stem cell-like memory cells were sorted via CD45RO/CCR7/CD25/CD127/CD95/CD27. The purity of all sorted populations exceeded 98%. This clone was detected a few times. Antigen specificity is unknown.

This chain uses TRBV6-5 with TRBJ2-3; tentative D call: TRBD1 (7 bases). The source is a woman aged 18 to 35 in good health. Sequencing used central memory CD4+ T cells from blood. CDR3 sequence: CASSPRGGTDTQYF. The CDR3 DNA reads as TGTGCCAGCAGCCCCAGGGGGGGCACAGATACGCAGTATTTT.